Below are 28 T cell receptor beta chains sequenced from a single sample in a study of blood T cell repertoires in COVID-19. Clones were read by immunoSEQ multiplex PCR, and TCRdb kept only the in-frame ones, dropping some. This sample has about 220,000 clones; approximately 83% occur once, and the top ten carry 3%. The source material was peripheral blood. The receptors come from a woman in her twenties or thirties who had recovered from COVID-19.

CDR3 protein: CASSRADNEQFF. The CDR3 DNA reads as TGTGCCAGCTCACGGGCAGACAATGAGCAGTTCTTC. This chain uses TRBV18 with TRBJ2-1; D remains ambiguous. Trimming took 4 bases from V and 5 from J, leaving 6 bases between them. CDR3 length equals 12 residues. The germline CDR1 and CDR2 sequences are KGHSH and LQKENI.

CDR3 in amino acids: CASSLITAGGPLNEQFF. Here the CDR3 DNA reads TGTGCCAGCAGCTTAATAACAGCGGGAGGGCCTCTCAATGAGCAGTTCTTC. The chain employs TRBV27 and TRBJ2-1; 10 positions agree with TRBD2. With V trimmed by 6 bases and J by 6 bases, 14 bases remained unmatched. The CDR3 covers 17 residues. Germline V lookup: CDR1 MNHEY, CDR2 SMNVEV (reference sequence).

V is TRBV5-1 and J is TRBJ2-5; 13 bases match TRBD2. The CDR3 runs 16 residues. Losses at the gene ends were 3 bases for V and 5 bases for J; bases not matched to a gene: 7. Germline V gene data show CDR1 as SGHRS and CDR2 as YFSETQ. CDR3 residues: CASSSTGLAGVETQYF. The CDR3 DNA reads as TGCGCCAGCAGCTCTACCGGACTAGCGGGAGTGGAGACCCAGTACTTC.

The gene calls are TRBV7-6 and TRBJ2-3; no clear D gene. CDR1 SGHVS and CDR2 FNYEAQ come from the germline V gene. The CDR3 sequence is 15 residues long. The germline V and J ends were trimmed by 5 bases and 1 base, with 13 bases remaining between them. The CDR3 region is CASSSLNTGTDTQYF. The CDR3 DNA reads TGTGCCAGCAGCAGCCTTAATACGGGCACAGATACGCAGTATTTT.

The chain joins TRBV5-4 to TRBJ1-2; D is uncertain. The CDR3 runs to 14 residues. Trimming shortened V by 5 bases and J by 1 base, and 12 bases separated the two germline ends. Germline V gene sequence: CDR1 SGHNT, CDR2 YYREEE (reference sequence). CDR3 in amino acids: CASSFTGFNYGYTF. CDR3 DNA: TGTGCCAGCAGTTTTACGGGATTTAACTATGGCTACACCTTC. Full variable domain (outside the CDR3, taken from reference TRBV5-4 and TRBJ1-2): ETGVTQSPTHLIKTRGQQVTLRCSSQSGHNTVSWYQQALGQGPQFIFQYYREEENGRGNFPPRFSGLQFPNYSSELNVNALELDDSALYLCASSFTGFNYGYTFGSGTRLTVV.

The CDR3 DNA sequence: TGTGCCACCAGTGATTCAACGGGCTCCTACAATGAGCAGTTCTTC. This codes for CATSDSTGSYNEQFF. This chain joins TRBV24-1 and TRBJ2-1; D gene ambiguous. The CDR3 runs to 15 residues. V lost 2 bases to trimming and J lost 0 bases, with 7 bases between them. Germline lookup yields CDR1 KGHDR and CDR2 SFDVKD.

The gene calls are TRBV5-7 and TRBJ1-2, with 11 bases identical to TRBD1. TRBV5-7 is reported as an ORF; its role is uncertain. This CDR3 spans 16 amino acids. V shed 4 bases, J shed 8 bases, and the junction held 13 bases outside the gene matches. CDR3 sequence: CASSRIGQGAKCGYTF. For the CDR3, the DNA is TGTGCCAGCAGCCGAATAGGACAGGGGGCGAAGTGCGGCTACACCTTC.

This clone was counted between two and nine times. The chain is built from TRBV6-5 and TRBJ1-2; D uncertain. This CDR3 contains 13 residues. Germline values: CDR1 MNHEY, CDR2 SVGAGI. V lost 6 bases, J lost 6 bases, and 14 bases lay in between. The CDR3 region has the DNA TGTGCCAGCAGCCGTGGACTGCCTGATGGCTACACCTTC. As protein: CASSRGLPDGYTF.

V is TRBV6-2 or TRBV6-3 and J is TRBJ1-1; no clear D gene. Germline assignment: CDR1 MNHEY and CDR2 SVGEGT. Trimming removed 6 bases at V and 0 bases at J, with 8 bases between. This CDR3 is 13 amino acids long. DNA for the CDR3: TGTGCCAGCAGCTATCACTTGAACACTGAAGCTTTCTTT. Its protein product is CASSYHLNTEAFF.

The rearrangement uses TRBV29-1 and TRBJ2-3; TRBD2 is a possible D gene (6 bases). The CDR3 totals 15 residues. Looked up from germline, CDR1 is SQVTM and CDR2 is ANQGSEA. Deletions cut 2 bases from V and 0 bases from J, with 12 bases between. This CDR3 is CSVEPGGTSTDTQYF. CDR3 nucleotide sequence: TGCAGCGTTGAACCCGGCGGGACTAGCACAGATACGCAGTATTTT.

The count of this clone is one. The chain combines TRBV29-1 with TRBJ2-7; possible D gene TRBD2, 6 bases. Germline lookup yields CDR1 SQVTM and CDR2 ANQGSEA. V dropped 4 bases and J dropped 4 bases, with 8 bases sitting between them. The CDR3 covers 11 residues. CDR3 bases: TGCAGCGTTGGGGGACTTTACGAGCAGTACTTC. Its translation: CSVGGLYEQYF.

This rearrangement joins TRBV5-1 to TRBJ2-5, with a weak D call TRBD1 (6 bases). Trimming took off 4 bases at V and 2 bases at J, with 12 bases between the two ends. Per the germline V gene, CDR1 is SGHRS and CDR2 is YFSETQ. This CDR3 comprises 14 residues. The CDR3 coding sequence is TGCGCCAGCAGCCGGACAGAGCCTCAAGAGACCCAGTACTTC. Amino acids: CASSRTEPQETQYF.

The CDR3 sequence: CASSLRTGGTEAFF. CDR3 bases: TGCGCCAGCAGCTTAAGGACAGGGGGCACTGAAGCTTTCTTT. The chain joins TRBV5-1 to TRBJ1-1; the match to TRBD1 covers 10 bases. The trim removed 2 bases at V and 4 bases at J, leaving 2 bases unmatched. This CDR3 comprises 14 residues. Germline V gene data show CDR1 as SGHRS and CDR2 as YFSETQ.

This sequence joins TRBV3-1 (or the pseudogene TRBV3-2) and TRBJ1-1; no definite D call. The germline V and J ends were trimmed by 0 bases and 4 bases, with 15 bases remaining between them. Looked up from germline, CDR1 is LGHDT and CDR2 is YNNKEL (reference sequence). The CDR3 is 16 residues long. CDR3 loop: CASSQERELGLTEAFF. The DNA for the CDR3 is TGTGCCAGCAGCCAAGAAAGAGAGCTGGGCCTCACTGAAGCTTTCTTT.

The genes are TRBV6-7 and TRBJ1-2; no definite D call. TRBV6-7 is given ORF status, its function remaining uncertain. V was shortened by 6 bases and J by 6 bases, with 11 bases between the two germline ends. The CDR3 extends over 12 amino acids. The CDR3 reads CASSSGLNGYTF. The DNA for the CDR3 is TGTGCCAGCAGCTCCGGTTTAAATGGCTACACCTTC.

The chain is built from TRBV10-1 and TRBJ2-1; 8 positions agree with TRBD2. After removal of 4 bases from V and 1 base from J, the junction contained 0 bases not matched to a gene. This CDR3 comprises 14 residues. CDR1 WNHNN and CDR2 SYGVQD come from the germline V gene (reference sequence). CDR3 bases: TGCGCCAGCAGTGCTAGCGGGTCCTACAATGAGCAGTTCTTC. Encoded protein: CASSASGSYNEQFF.

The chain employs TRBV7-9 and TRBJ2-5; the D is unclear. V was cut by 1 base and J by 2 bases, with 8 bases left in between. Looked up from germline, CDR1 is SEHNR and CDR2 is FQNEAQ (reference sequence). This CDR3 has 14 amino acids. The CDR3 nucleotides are TGTGCCAGCAGCTTAGTTGGCAGACAAGAGACCCAGTACTTC. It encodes CASSLVGRQETQYF.

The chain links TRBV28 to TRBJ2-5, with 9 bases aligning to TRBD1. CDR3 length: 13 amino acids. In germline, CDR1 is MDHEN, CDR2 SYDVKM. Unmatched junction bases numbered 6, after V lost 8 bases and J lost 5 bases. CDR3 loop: CASGTGSRETQYF. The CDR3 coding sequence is TGTGCCAGCGGGACAGGGAGTAGGGAGACCCAGTACTTC.

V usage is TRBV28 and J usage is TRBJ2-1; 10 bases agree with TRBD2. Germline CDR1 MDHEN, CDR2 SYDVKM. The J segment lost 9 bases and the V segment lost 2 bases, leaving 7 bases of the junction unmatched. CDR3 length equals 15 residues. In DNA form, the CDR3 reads TGTGCCAGCAGTTTAGCTAGCGGGAGTTTTAGTGAGCAGTTCTTC. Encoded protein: CASSLASGSFSEQFF.

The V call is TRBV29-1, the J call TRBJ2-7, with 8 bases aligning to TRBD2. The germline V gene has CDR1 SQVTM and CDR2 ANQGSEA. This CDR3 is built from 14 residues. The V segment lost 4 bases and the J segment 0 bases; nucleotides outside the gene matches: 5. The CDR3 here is CSVVLAAASYEQYF. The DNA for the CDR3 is TGCAGCGTTGTACTAGCGGCAGCCTCCTACGAGCAGTACTTC.

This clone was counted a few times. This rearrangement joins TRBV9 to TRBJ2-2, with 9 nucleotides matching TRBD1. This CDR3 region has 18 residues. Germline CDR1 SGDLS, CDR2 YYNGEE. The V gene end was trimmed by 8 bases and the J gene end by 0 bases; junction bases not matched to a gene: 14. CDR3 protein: CASFQTGQGPANTGELFF. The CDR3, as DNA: TGTGCCAGTTTCCAAACGGGACAGGGACCGGCGAACACCGGGGAGCTGTTTTTT.

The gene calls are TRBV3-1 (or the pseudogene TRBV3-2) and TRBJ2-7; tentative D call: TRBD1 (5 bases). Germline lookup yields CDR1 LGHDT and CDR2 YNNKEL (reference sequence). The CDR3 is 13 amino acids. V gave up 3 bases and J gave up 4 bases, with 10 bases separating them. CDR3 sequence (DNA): TGTGCCAGCAGCCAGACGACAGTTTACGAGCAGTACTTC. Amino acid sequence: CASSQTTVYEQYF.

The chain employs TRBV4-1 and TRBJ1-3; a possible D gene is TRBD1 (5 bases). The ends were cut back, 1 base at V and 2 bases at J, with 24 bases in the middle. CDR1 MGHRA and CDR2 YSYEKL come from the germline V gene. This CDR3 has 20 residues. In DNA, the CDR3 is TGCGCCAGCAGCCAAGGGTTGGCAGGGAGGCAGCTTGTAGCTGGAAACACCATATATTTT. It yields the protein CASSQGLAGRQLVAGNTIYF.

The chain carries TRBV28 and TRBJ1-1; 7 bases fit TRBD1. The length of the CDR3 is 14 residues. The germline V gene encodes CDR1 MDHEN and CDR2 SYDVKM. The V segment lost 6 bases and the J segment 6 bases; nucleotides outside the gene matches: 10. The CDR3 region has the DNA TGTGCCAGCAGATCCGGGACAGTTACACCTGAAGCTTTCTTT. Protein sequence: CASRSGTVTPEAFF.

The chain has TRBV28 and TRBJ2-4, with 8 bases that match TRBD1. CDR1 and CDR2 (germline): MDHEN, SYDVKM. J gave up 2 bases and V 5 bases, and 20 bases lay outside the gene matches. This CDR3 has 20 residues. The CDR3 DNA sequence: TGTGCCAGCAGTCCTCCTCCGGGACAGGCCTCTCGTATTACCAAAAACATTCAGTACTTC. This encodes CASSPPPGQASRITKNIQYF.

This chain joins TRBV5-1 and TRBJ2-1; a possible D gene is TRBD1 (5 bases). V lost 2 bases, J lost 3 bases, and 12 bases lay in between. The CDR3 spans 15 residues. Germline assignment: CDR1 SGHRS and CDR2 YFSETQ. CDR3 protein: CASSLGRGFYNEQFF. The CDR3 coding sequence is TGCGCCAGCAGCTTAGGTAGGGGATTCTACAATGAGCAGTTCTTC.

CDR3 protein: CASSFPPGDDQPQHF. The CDR3 DNA reads TGTGCCAGCAGTTTCCCCCCCGGGGATGATCAGCCCCAGCATTTT. This chain uses TRBV27 with TRBJ1-5; D not resolved. The CDR3 is made up of 15 amino acids. V lost 3 bases to trimming and J lost 5 bases, with 14 bases between them. Germline V gene sequence: CDR1 MNHEY, CDR2 SMNVEV (reference sequence).

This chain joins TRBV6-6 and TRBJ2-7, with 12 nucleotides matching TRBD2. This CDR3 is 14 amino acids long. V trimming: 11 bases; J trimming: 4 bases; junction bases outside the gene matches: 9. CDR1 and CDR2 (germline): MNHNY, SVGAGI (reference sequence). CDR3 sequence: CAGPRLAGEYEQYF. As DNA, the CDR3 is TGTGCCGGACCTAGACTAGCGGGAGAGTACGAGCAGTACTTC.